The 19 T cell receptor beta chains reported below all come from one sample, sequenced in a study of blood T cell repertoires in COVID-19. Method: immunoSEQ multiplex PCR; TCRdb's copy keeps in-frame clones and lacks some. The sample yields under 250,000 clones, around 84% seen once. The sequenced sample consisted of peripheral blood. The receptors here all came from a woman aged 40 to 55 who had recovered from COVID-19.

The chain uses TRBV28 and TRBJ2-7; 7 nucleotides line up with TRBD1. Losses at the gene ends were 6 bases for V and 4 bases for J; bases not matched to a gene: 18. Germline values: CDR1 MDHEN, CDR2 SYDVKM. The CDR3 loop spans 17 amino acids. Here the CDR3 DNA reads TGTGCCAGCAGCACGACAGGGTCCCCCAGTCATGAGTACGAGCAGTACTTC. It encodes CASSTTGSPSHEYEQYF.

In its sample, this clone was seen many times. The CDR3 reads CASSHDRHNEKLFF. CDR3 DNA: TGTGCCAGCAGCCATGACAGGCACAATGAAAAACTGTTTTTT. The chain recombines TRBV11-3 with TRBJ1-4; D perhaps matches TRBD1 (6 bases). CDR1 SGHNT and CDR2 YENEEA come from the germline V gene. The CDR3 totals 14 residues. V shed 5 bases and J shed 5 bases, with 12 bases lying between them.

The rearrangement joins TRBV2 to TRBJ1-2, with 11 positions matching TRBD1. The germline V gene has CDR1 SNHLY and CDR2 FYNNEI. V shed 4 bases and J 5 bases; nucleotides not matched to a gene: 3. The CDR3 is 14 residues long. The CDR3 sequence is CASSGTGGAYGYTF. The CDR3 DNA sequence: TGTGCCAGCAGTGGGACAGGGGGCGCGTATGGCTACACCTTC.

As DNA, the CDR3 is TGTGCCAGCAGTGTGGTGGGCGAAGCTTTCTTT. Translation gives CASSVVGEAFF. The J gene is TRBJ1-1, the V gene TRBV2; no firm D call. Germline lookup yields CDR1 SNHLY and CDR2 FYNNEI. V gave up 4 bases and J gave up 8 bases, with 8 bases separating them. The CDR3 consists of 11 residues.

The J gene is TRBJ1-1, the V gene TRBV6-6; D is uncertain. V was pared by 4 bases and J by 11 bases, with 17 bases between. CDR3 length: 13 amino acids. Per germline, CDR1 MNHNY and CDR2 SVGAGI (reference sequence). This CDR3 reads CASSSDIQLAAFF. The CDR3 DNA reads TGTGCCAGCAGTTCCGATATACAGCTGGCGGCTTTCTTT.

J is TRBJ1-1 and V is TRBV3-1 (or the pseudogene TRBV3-2); 7 nucleotides line up with TRBD1. J lost 10 bases, V lost 6 bases, and 8 bases had no gene match. The germline CDR1 and CDR2 sequences are LGHDT and YNNKEL (reference sequence). The CDR3 contains 12 residues. CDR3 DNA: TGTGCCAGCAGTCGACAGGGTGGGGGAGCTTTCTTT. Its protein is CASSRQGGGAFF.

The chain has TRBV27 and TRBJ2-1; possibly TRBD1 for D (6 bases). The germline gives CDR1 MNHEY, CDR2 SMNVEV (reference sequence). V was shortened by 6 bases and J by 7 bases, with 19 bases between the two germline ends. This CDR3 comprises 15 residues. CDR3 nucleotides: TGTGCCAGCAGAGTAGGGGCAGGGGCGAAGAATGAGCAGTTCTTC. Translating gives CASRVGAGAKNEQFF.

In nucleotides, the CDR3 is TGTGCCTGGACTAAATACAATGAGCAGTTCTTC. This gives the protein CAWTKYNEQFF. The rearrangement joins TRBV30 to TRBJ2-1; D remains unclear. This CDR3 spans 11 amino acids. The germline CDR1 and CDR2 sequences are GTSNPN and SVGIG (reference sequence). V gave up 4 bases and J gave up 4 bases, with 5 bases separating them.

In this sample, this clone turned up once. This chain connects TRBV3-1 (or the pseudogene TRBV3-2) to TRBJ2-1; 8 bases fit TRBD2. The CDR3 runs to 19 residues. CDR1 and CDR2 from the germline V gene are LGHDT and YNNKEL (reference sequence). Trimming took 6 bases from V and 0 from J; bases not matched to a gene: 16. The CDR3 region is CASRGGAGGLSSSYNEQFF. The CDR3 region has the DNA TGTGCCAGCAGGGGCGGCGCGGGGGGCCTCTCTAGCTCCTACAATGAGCAGTTCTTC.

The V and J genes are TRBV9 and TRBJ2-5; 8 bases are a match to TRBD1. Trimming at V came to 0 bases and at J to 2 bases, leaving 6 bases not matched to a gene. Germline CDR1 is SGDLS and CDR2 is YYNGEE. The CDR3 runs to 16 residues. The CDR3 sequence: CASSVGGQGAQETQYF. The CDR3, as DNA: TGTGCCAGCAGCGTAGGGGGCCAGGGGGCACAAGAGACCCAGTACTTC.

This clone was recorded at least ten times. V usage is TRBV2 and J usage is TRBJ1-5; a weak D match, TRBD1 (6 bases). Germline CDR1 reads SNHLY; CDR2 reads FYNNEI. This CDR3 spans 14 amino acids. The V gene lost 4 bases and the J gene lost 5 bases, with 12 bases spanning the gap. CDR3 nucleotide sequence: TGTGCCAGCAGTGGTAACAGGGCCGATCAGCCCCAGCATTTT. Its protein is CASSGNRADQPQHF.

The rearrangement links TRBV5-4 to TRBJ1-2; a possible D gene is TRBD1 (5 bases). The CDR3 extends over 14 amino acids. V lost 4 bases, J lost 3 bases, and 13 bases lay in between. Germline loops: CDR1 SGHNT, CDR2 YYREEE (reference sequence). CDR3 nucleotide sequence: TGTGCCAGCAGCCCAGGGAGGGCGGACTATGGCTACACCTTC. Translation: CASSPGRADYGYTF.

The chain recombines TRBV6-2 or TRBV6-3 with TRBJ2-7, with D perhaps matching TRBD1 (6 bases). Trimming shortened V by 3 bases and J by 6 bases, and 15 bases separated the two germline ends. Germline values: CDR1 MNHEY, CDR2 SVGEGT. There are 14 residues in the CDR3. CDR3 region: CASSYRQGLGEQYF. The DNA of the CDR3 is TGTGCCAGCAGTTATCGGCAGGGGCTTGGCGAGCAGTACTTC.

This sequence joins TRBV2 and TRBJ2-7, with 8 bases matching TRBD1. CDR1 is SNHLY, CDR2 FYNNEI, per germline. The CDR3 covers 15 residues. Unmatched junction bases numbered 9, after V lost 3 bases and J lost 5 bases. The CDR3 is CASSDFAGGGNEQYF. In DNA form, the CDR3 reads TGTGCCAGCAGTGATTTCGCAGGGGGCGGGAACGAGCAGTACTTC.

The gene calls are TRBV5-8 and TRBJ1-1; D might be TRBD1 (6 bases). Germline V CDR1 and CDR2: SGHTS, YDEGEE. Deletions cut 2 bases from V and 3 bases from J, with 11 bases between. The CDR3 has 14 residues. CDR3 protein: CASSFVYRDTEAFF. The CDR3 DNA reads as TGTGCCAGCAGCTTTGTTTACAGGGACACTGAAGCTTTCTTT.

This chain connects TRBV6-6 to TRBJ2-5; 8 positions match TRBD1. Per germline, CDR1 MNHNY and CDR2 SVGAGI (reference sequence). The CDR3 runs 15 residues. V shed 6 bases and J 0 bases; nucleotides not matched to a gene: 6. The CDR3 DNA is TGTGCCAGCAGCCCTGGACAGGGTCACCAAGAGACCCAGTACTTC. As protein: CASSPGQGHQETQYF.

The chain joins TRBV11-2 to TRBJ2-7, with D possibly TRBD2 on 5 matching bases. CDR1 SGHAT and CDR2 FQNNGV come from the germline V gene. The CDR3 is made up of 15 amino acids. V lost 4 bases and J 4 bases, leaving 17 bases between the germline ends. The CDR3 protein is CASSSVWASRYEQYF. CDR3 nucleotides: TGTGCCAGCAGCTCCGTGTGGGCTAGCAGGTACGAGCAGTACTTC. The whole variable domain, remainder taken from reference TRBV11-2 and TRBJ2-7, is EAGVAQSPRYKIIEKRQSVAFWCNPISGHATLYWYQQILGQGPKLLIQFQNNGVVDDSQLPKDRFSAERLKGVDSTLKIQPAKLEDSAVYLCASSSVWASRYEQYFGPGTRLTVT.

This clone has only a few counts. The V gene is TRBV10-1, the J gene TRBJ2-7, with D perhaps matching TRBD2 (6 bases). Trimming took 0 bases from V and 3 from J, leaving 9 bases between them. CDR3 length: 14 amino acids. Germline CDR1 and CDR2: WNHNN and SYGVQD (reference sequence). The CDR3 DNA reads as TGCGCCAGCAGTGAGTCGAGGGGAGGCTACGAGCAGTACTTC. Translation gives CASSESRGGYEQYF.

The rearrangement uses TRBV5-1 and TRBJ2-3; no clear D. The CDR3 is 11 residues long. The V and J ends lost 5 bases and 6 bases respectively, with 7 bases between them. The germline CDR1 and CDR2 sequences are SGHRS and YFSETQ. This CDR3 reads CASSHVDTQYF. CDR3 DNA sequence: TGCGCCAGCAGTCATGTGGATACGCAGTATTTT. Complete variable domain (other parts from reference TRBV5-1 and TRBJ2-3): KAGVTQTPRYLIKTRGQQVTLSCSPISGHRSVSWYQQTPGQGLQFLFEYFSETQRNKGNFPGRFSGRQFSNSRSEMNVSTLELGDSALYLCASSHVDTQYFGPGTRLTVL.